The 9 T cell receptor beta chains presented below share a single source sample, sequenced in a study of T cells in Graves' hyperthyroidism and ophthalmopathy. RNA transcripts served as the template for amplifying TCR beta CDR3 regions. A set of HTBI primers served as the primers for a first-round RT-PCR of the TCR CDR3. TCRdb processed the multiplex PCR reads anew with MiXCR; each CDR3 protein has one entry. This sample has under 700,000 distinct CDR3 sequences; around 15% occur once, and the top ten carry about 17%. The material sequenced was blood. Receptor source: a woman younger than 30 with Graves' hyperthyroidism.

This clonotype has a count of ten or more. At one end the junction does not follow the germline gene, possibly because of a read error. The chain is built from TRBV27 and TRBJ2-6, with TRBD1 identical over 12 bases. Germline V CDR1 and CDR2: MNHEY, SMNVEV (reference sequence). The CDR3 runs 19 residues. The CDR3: CASSLFAGQGALGANVLTF. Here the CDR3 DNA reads TGTGCCAGCAGCTTATTCGCGGGACAGGGGGCGTTGGGGGCCAACGTCCTGACTTTC. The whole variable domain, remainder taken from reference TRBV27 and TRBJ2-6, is EAQVTQNPRYLITVTGKKLTVTCSQNMNHEYMSWYRQDPGLGLRQIYYSMNVEVTDKGDVPEGYKVSRKEKRNFPLILESPSPNQTSLYFCASSLFAGQGALGANVLTFGAGSRLTVL.

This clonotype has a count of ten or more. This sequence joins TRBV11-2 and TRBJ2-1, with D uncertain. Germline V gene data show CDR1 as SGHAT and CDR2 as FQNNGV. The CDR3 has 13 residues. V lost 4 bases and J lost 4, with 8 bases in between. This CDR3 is CASSSAGYNEQFF. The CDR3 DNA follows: TGTGCCAGCAGCTCCGCCGGGTACAATGAGCAGTTCTTC.

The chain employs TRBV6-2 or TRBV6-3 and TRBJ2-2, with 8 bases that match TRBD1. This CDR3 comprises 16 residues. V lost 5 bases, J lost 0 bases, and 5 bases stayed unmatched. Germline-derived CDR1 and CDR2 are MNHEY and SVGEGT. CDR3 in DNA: TGTGCCAGCAGTCCGCAGGGACAGGCGAACACCGGGGAGCTGTTTTTT. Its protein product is CASSPQGQANTGELFF.

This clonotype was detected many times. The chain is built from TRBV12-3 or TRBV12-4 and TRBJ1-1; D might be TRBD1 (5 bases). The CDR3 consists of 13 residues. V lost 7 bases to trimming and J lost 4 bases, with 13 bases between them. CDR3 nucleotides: TGTGCCAGCACTAGGGACTTCGGCACTGAAGCTTTCTTT. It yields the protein CASTRDFGTEAFF.

CDR3 sequence: CAITGQGTYEQYF. For the CDR3, the DNA is TGTGCCATCACTGGACAGGGTACTTACGAGCAGTACTTC. This chain uses TRBV10-3 with TRBJ2-7; 8 bases are a match to TRBD1. With V trimmed by 7 bases and J by 4 bases, 6 bases remained unmatched. CDR1 is ENHRY and CDR2 is SYGVKD in the germline V gene. The length of the CDR3 is 13 residues.

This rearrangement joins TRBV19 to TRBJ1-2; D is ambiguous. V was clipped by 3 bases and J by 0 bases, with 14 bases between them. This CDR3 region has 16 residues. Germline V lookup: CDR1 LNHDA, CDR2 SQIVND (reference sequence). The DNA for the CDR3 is TGTGCCAGTAGTATGTTCCCGGCAGCAGCTAACTATGGCTACACCTTC. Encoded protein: CASSMFPAAANYGYTF.

This CDR3 reads CASSQATGLAGGYEQYF. In DNA, the CDR3 is TGCGCCAGCAGCCAGGCAACCGGACTAGCGGGAGGCTACGAGCAGTACTTC. The chain joins TRBV4-1 to TRBJ2-7, with TRBD2 matching 14 bases. The CDR3 totals 17 residues. Trimming removed 3 bases from V and 3 bases from J; junction bases left unmatched: 7. Per germline, CDR1 MGHRA and CDR2 YSYEKL.

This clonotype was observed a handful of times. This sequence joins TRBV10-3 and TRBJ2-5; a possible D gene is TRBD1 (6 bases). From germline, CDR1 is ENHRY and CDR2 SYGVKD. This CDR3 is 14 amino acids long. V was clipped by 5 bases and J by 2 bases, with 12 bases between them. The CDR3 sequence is CAISLGAGQETQYF. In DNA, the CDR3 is TGTGCCATCAGTTTGGGGGCAGGGCAAGAGACCCAGTACTTC.

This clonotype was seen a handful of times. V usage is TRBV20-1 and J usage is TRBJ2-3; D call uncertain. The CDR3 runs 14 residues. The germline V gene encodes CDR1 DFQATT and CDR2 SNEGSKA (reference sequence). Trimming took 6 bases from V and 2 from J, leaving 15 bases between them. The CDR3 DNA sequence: TGCAGTGCCGGTGCCCGCTCCGTCACAGATACGCAGTATTTT. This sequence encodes CSAGARSVTDTQYF.